These T cell receptor beta chains were read from a single sample in a study of T cell responses to AZD1222 COVID-19 vaccine. The protocol was immunoSEQ multiplex PCR, while the TCRdb copy is restricted to in-frame clones and leaves out a portion. The data show approximately 160,000 clones, 85% to 95% seen once. The material was peripheral blood, obtained on day 0 of AZD1222 vaccination. These receptors were obtained from an adult in good health. Both conserved end residues are part of each CDR3. Fields, in order: V gene, J gene, D gene, clone size, CDR3 length, CDR3 protein, CDR3 DNA. The D gene is left open where the match is weak. The listing skips clone size in some rows; elsewhere it reads once, few, many or a size class.

>TRBV12-5|TRBJ2-3|TRBD2|once|15
CASCKRLAGTDTQYF
TGTGCTAGTTGCAAGCGACTAGCGGGCACAGATACGCAGTATTTT
>TRBV2|TRBJ2-7|-|-|13
CASSLRAPNEQYF
TGTGCCAGCAGTTTGAGGGCGCCTAACGAGCAGTACTTC
>TRBV30|TRBJ2-6|TRBD1|once|17
CAWTRDRASSGANVLTF
TGTGCCTGGACACGGGACAGGGCCAGCTCTGGGGCCAACGTCCTGACTTTC
>TRBV6-5|TRBJ1-1|-|once|14
CASRGNPLNTEAFF
TGTGCCAGCAGGGGGAATCCCCTGAACACTGAAGCTTTCTTT
>TRBV10-3|TRBJ2-1|TRBD2|-|14
CAISVRGDYNEQFF
TGTGCCATCAGTGTACGGGGGGACTACAATGAGCAGTTCTTC
>TRBV12-3/TRBV12-4|TRBJ2-7|-|-|13
CASSRTVPYEQYF
TGTGCCAGCAGTAGGACAGTTCCCTACGAGCAGTACTTC
>TRBV5-6|TRBJ1-1|-|-|14
CASSPVDRAAEAFF
TGTGCCAGCAGCCCCGTCGATAGGGCCGCTGAAGCTTTCTTT
>TRBV7-6|TRBJ1-5|TRBD1|-|15
CASSETGQLNQPQHF
TGTGCCAGCAGCGAGACGGGACAGCTCAATCAGCCCCAGCATTTT
>TRBV11-2|TRBJ1-2|-|-|15
CASSLEANANYGYTF
TGTGCCAGCAGCTTAGAGGCCAACGCTAACTATGGCTACACCTTC
>TRBV9|TRBJ1-5|-|-|14
CASSVAADNQPQHF
TGTGCCAGCAGCGTAGCGGCAGACAATCAGCCCCAGCATTTT
>TRBV3-1/TRBV3-2|TRBJ1-6|-|-|14
CASSLLQQNSPLHF
TGTGCCAGCAGCCTGTTACAGCAGAATTCACCCCTCCACTTT
>TRBV7-9|TRBJ1-4|-|-|15
CASSVLGATNEKLFF
TGTGCCAGCAGTGTGTTAGGAGCAACTAATGAAAAACTGTTTTTT
>TRBV19|TRBJ2-1|-|-|15
CASSPTEGGRNEQFF
TGTGCCAGTAGTCCGACGGAGGGGGGCCGGAATGAGCAGTTCTTC
>TRBV11-3|TRBJ1-1|-|-|13
CASSLGVNTEAFF
TGTGCCAGCAGCTTAGGGGTGAACACTGAAGCTTTCTTT
>TRBV7-6|TRBJ2-1|-|-|21
CASSSIKRIGGQSSSYNEQFF
TGTGCCAGCAGCTCTATAAAAAGAATAGGAGGACAGTCCAGCTCCTACAATGAGCAGTTCTTC
>TRBV12-3/TRBV12-4|TRBJ1-2|-|once|13
CASSFPGAYGYTF
TGTGCCAGCAGTTTTCCGGGGGCCTATGGCTACACCTTC
>TRBV5-1|TRBJ2-2|-|-|15
CASSPGSRYTGELFF
TGCGCCAGCAGCCCGGGCAGCCGGTACACCGGGGAGCTGTTTTTT
>TRBV6-5|TRBJ2-1|TRBD2|-|15
CASSSRTSGGNEQFF
TGTGCCAGCAGTTCCCGGACTAGCGGGGGCAATGAGCAGTTCTTC
>TRBV24-1|TRBJ2-1|-|-|16
CATSDFRRHGDNEQFF
TGTGCCACCAGTGATTTTAGGAGACACGGCGACAATGAGCAGTTCTTC
>TRBV19|TRBJ1-2|-|-|14
CASSIVFGDGGYTF
TGTGCCAGTAGTATAGTGTTCGGAGATGGCGGCTACACCTTC
>TRBV14|TRBJ1-2|-|-|15
CASISRLWGAYGYTF
TGTGCCAGCATCTCACGACTTTGGGGGGCCTATGGCTACACCTTC
>TRBV10-3|TRBJ2-7|TRBD1|-|17
CAITAGTGLNGHYEQYF
TGTGCCATCACAGCTGGGACAGGGCTAAATGGTCACTACGAGCAGTACTTC
>TRBV28|TRBJ1-1|-|-|14
CASSFGGSGTEAFF
TGTGCCAGCAGTTTCGGCGGGTCCGGCACTGAAGCTTTCTTT
>TRBV4-2|TRBJ1-1|-|-|13
CASSPPGNTEAFF
TGTGCCAGCAGCCCGCCGGGGAACACTGAAGCTTTCTTT
>TRBV7-9|TRBJ1-2|TRBD1|-|15
CASSIGTGEGYGYTF
TGTGCCAGCAGCATCGGGACAGGGGAGGGCTATGGCTACACCTTC
>TRBV18|TRBJ1-2|TRBD1|-|14
CASSQTGENYGYTF
TGTGCCAGCTCACAAACAGGGGAAAACTATGGCTACACCTTC
>TRBV10-3|TRBJ1-2|TRBD1|-|15
CAISESTGEIDGYTF
TGTGCCATCAGTGAGTCAACAGGGGAGATCGATGGCTACACCTTC
>TRBV6-2/TRBV6-3|TRBJ2-7|-|once|14
CASSYSARAHEQYF
TGTGCCAGCAGTTACTCGGCTAGGGCCCACGAGCAGTACTTC
>TRBV5-1|TRBJ2-4|TRBD2|-|18
CASSLAPGLAGLKNIQYF
TGCGCCAGCAGCTTGGCCCCGGGACTAGCGGGGCTCAAAAACATTCAGTACTTC
>TRBV6-5|TRBJ1-1|TRBD1|-|14
CASRRTGGDTEAFF
TGTGCCAGCAGGAGGACAGGGGGGGACACTGAAGCTTTCTTT
>TRBV7-9|TRBJ1-1|TRBD1|few|13
CASTQTGGTEAFF
TGTGCCAGCACCCAAACAGGGGGCACTGAAGCTTTCTTT
>TRBV7-2|TRBJ2-1|TRBD2|-|15
CASSWTSGGYNEQFF
TGTGCCAGCAGTTGGACTAGCGGGGGTTACAATGAGCAGTTCTTC
>TRBV18|TRBJ1-5|-|-|15
CASSLTANTNQPQHF
TGTGCCAGCTCTTTGACAGCTAACACTAATCAGCCCCAGCATTTT
>TRBV19|TRBJ2-1|-|-|14
CASSIESGSSEQFF
TGTGCCAGTAGTATAGAGTCTGGATCGAGTGAGCAGTTCTTC
>TRBV18|TRBJ1-1|-|-|16
CASSGQSGSPNTEAFF
TGTGCCAGCTCAGGACAATCTGGTAGTCCTAACACTGAAGCTTTCTTT
>TRBV2|TRBJ2-1|-|-|11
CASSASHEQFF
TGTGCCAGCAGTGCGTCTCATGAGCAGTTCTTC
>TRBV15|TRBJ2-1|-|-|16
CATSRDTRNFGNEQFF
TGTGCCACCAGCAGAGACACTAGAAATTTTGGGAATGAGCAGTTCTTC
>TRBV18|TRBJ2-6|TRBD1|-|16
CASSLQGASGANVLTF
TGTGCCAGCTCACTACAGGGGGCAAGCGGGGCCAACGTCCTGACTTTC
>TRBV4-1|TRBJ2-1|TRBD1|-|15
CASRLGPGGVNEQFF
TGCGCCAGCCGTTTGGGTCCAGGGGGAGTGAATGAGCAGTTCTTC
>TRBV6-6|TRBJ2-2|-|-|20
CASSPPGENGGLSNTGELFF
TGTGCCAGCAGCCCCCCTGGTGAGAACGGGGGGCTCTCGAACACCGGGGAGCTGTTTTTT
>TRBV2|TRBJ1-1|-|-|14
CASSTQGRVTEAFF
TGTGCCAGCAGTACCCAGGGCAGGGTTACTGAAGCTTTCTTT
>TRBV7-2|TRBJ2-5|TRBD1|-|15
CASSPGTGVFVTQYF
TGTGCCAGCAGCCCCGGGACAGGGGTGTTCGTGACCCAGTACTTC
>TRBV18|TRBJ2-7|TRBD1|-|15
CASSPTGFGPYEQYF
TGTGCCAGCTCACCGACAGGGTTTGGTCCCTACGAGCAGTACTTC
>TRBV3-1/TRBV3-2|TRBJ2-5|TRBD2|-|14
CASSQVTGGGTQYF
TGTGCCAGCAGCCAAGTCACGGGAGGGGGGACCCAGTACTTC
>TRBV7-9|TRBJ2-7|TRBD1|-|13
CASSLGDRVFPYF
TGTGCCAGCAGCTTAGGGGACAGGGTTTTCCCGTACTTC
>TRBV10-3|TRBJ2-1|-|-|13
CAIRPEGNNEQFF
TGTGCCATCAGACCTGAGGGGAACAATGAGCAGTTCTTC
>TRBV9|TRBJ1-2|TRBD1|-|15
CASSAWDRGFYGYTF
TGTGCCAGCAGCGCATGGGACAGAGGTTTCTATGGCTACACCTTC
>TRBV29-1|TRBJ1-5|-|-|12
CSVGFRGQPQHF
TGCAGCGTTGGGTTTAGGGGTCAGCCCCAGCATTTT
>TRBV3-1/TRBV3-2|TRBJ2-7|TRBD1|-|13
CASGDSSLYEQYF
TGTGCCAGCGGGGACAGCTCATTATACGAGCAGTACTTC
>TRBV30|TRBJ1-2|TRBD1|-|14
CAWEGQEFFYGYTF
TGTGCCTGGGAGGGACAGGAGTTTTTTTATGGCTACACCTTC
>TRBV28|TRBJ1-5|-|-|12
CASFQLNQPQHF
TGTGCCAGCTTTCAGTTGAATCAGCCCCAGCATTTT
>TRBV21-1|TRBJ1-5|-|-|17
CASSKPTGTGSNQPQHF
TGTGCCAGCAGCAAGCCCACCGGGACAGGGAGCAATCAGCCCCAGCATTTT
>TRBV7-8|TRBJ1-4|-|-|14
CASSFGATNEKLFF
TGTGCCAGCAGCTTCGGAGCAACTAATGAAAAACTGTTTTTT
>TRBV2|TRBJ2-2|-|-|14
CASRDKTNTGELFF
TGTGCCAGCAGGGACAAAACGAACACCGGGGAGCTGTTTTTT
>TRBV19|TRBJ2-2|-|once|14
CASSSSRNRGELFF
TGTGCCAGTAGTTCGTCAAGGAACAGAGGGGAGCTGTTTTTT